The entry that follows covers one T cell receptor (beta chain) sequence. Its antigen is currently unknown. Sequenced by immunoSEQ multiplex PCR; TCRdb stores in-frame clones only, minus some. The sample consists of about 590,000 clones, nearly 97% of them appearing once. The sample is drawn from a study of shared clonotypes between healthy human individuals. Germline CDR1 reads MDHEN; CDR2 reads SYDVKM. Trimming cost V 11 bases and J 8 bases, with 12 bases left between them. The CDR3 extends over 10 amino acids. CD45RO-negative cells were positively selected for CCR7, leaving out terminally differentiated effector memory CD45RA+ cells. Study-level points and caveats: Relative to clonotypes present in all four donors, those not shared had lower generation probabilities.

This TCR was sampled from a woman in her twenties or thirties in good health. The rearrangement joins TRBV28 to TRBJ1-2; D gene uncertain. The sample taken for sequencing was naive CD8+ T cells sorted from blood. Written as DNA, the CDR3 is TGTGCCGCGGCGGACGAAGGCTACACCTTC. Translation gives CAAADEGYTF.